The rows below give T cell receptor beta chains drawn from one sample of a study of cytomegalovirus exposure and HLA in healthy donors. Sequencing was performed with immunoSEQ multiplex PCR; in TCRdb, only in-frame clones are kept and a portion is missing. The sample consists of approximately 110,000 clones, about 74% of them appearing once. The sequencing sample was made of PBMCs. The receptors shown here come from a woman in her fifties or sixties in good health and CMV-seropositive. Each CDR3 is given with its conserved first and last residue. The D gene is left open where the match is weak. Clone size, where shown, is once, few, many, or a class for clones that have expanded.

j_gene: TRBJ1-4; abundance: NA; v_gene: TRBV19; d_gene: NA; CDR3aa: CASSTLETLWREKLFF; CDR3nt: TGTGCCAGTAGTACCTTAGAGACTCTTTGGAGAGAAAAACTGTTTTTT
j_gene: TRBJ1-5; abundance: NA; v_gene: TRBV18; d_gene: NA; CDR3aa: CASSPALNQPQHF; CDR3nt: TGTGCCAGCTCACCAGCTCTAAATCAGCCCCAGCATTTT
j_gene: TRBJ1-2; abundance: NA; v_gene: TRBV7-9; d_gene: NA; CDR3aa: CASSLATGANYGYTF; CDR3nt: TGTGCCAGCAGCTTAGCGACGGGGGCTAACTATGGCTACACCTTC
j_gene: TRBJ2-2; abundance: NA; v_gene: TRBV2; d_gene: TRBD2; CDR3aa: CASSGGTSGGGELFF; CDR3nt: TGTGCCAGCAGTGGCGGGACTAGCGGGGGAGGGGAGCTGTTTTTT
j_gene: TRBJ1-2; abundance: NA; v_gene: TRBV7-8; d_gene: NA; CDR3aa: CASSTRGGRYGYTF; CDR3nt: TGTGCCAGCAGCACCCGCGGGGGACGCTATGGCTACACCTTC
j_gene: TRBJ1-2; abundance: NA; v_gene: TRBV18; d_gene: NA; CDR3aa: CASSPPLAGPRVNYGYTF; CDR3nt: TGTGCCAGCTCACCACCCCTGGCAGGTCCGCGGGTGAACTATGGCTACACCTTC
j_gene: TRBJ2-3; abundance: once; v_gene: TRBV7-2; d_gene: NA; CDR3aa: CASSSLADTQYF; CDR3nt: TGTGCCAGCAGCTCTCTAGCAGATACGCAGTATTTT
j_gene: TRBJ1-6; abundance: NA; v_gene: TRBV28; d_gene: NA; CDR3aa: CASSIIIRDWVNSPLHF; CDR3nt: TGTGCCAGCAGTATTATTATCCGGGACTGGGTAAATTCACCCCTCCACTTT
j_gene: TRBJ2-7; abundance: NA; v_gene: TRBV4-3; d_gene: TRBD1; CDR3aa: CASSRQTGSSYEQYF; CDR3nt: TGCGCCAGCAGCCGCCAGACAGGGAGCTCCTACGAGCAGTACTTC
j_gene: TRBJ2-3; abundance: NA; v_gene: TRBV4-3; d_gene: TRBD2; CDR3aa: CASSQDRTSGGGTQYF; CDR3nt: TGCGCCAGCAGCCAAGATAGGACTAGCGGGGGAGGTACGCAGTATTTT
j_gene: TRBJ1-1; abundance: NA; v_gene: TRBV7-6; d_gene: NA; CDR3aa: CASSLLAGKNTEAFF; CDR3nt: TGTGCCAGCAGCTTATTGGCAGGCAAGAACACTGAAGCTTTCTTT
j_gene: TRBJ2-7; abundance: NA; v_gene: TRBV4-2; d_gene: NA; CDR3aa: CASSREGSSVIQVQYF; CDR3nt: TGTGCCAGCAGCCGCGAGGGCTCTAGCGTTATCCAAGTGCAGTACTTC
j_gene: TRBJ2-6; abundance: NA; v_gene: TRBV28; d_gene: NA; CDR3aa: CASNFFRSGANVLTF; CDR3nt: TGTGCCAGCAATTTTTTTCGCTCTGGGGCCAACGTCCTGACTTTC
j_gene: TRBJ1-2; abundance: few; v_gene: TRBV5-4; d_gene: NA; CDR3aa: CASSLSEIYGYTF; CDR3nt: TGTGCCAGCAGCCTGAGCGAGATCTATGGCTACACCTTC
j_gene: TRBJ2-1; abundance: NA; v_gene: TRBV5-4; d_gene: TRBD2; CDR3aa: CASSFGAGGPNEQFF; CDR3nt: TGTGCCAGCAGCTTCGGAGCGGGGGGGCCTAATGAGCAGTTCTTC
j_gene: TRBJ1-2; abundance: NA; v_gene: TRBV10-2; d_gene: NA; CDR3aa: CASSEGEAGQGYGYTF; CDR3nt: TGCGCCAGCAGTGAGGGTGAGGCCGGACAAGGCTATGGCTACACCTTC
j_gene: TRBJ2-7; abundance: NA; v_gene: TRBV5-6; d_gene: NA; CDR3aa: CASSLRGSYEQYF; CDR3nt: TGTGCCAGCAGCTTGAGAGGCAGCTACGAGCAGTACTTC
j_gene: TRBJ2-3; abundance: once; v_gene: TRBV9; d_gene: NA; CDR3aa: CASSVGVGQSSTDTQYF; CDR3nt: TGTGCCAGCAGCGTAGGTGTGGGGCAGTCTAGCACAGATACGCAGTATTTT
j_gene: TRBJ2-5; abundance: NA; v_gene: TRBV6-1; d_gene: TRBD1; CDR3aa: CASSVWTGGSQETQYF; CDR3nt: TGTGCCAGCAGTGTTTGGACAGGGGGCTCGCAAGAGACCCAGTACTTC
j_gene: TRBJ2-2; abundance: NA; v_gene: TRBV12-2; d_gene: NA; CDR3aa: CASRLAAVGELFF; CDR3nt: TGTGCAAGTCGCTTAGCGGCGGTCGGGGAGCTGTTTTTT
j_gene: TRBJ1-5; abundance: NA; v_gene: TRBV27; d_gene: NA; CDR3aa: CASSLAWGGGQPQHF; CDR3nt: TGTGCCAGCAGTTTAGCCTGGGGGGGAGGCCAGCCCCAGCATTTT
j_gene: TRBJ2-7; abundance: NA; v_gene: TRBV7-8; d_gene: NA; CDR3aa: CASSLAQGTEQYF; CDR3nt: TGTGCCAGCAGCTTAGCGCAGGGGACCGAGCAGTACTTC
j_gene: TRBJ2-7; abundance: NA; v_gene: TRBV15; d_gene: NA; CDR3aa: CATSRTDRYAYEQYF; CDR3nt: TGTGCCACCAGCAGAACCGACAGGTACGCCTACGAGCAGTACTTC
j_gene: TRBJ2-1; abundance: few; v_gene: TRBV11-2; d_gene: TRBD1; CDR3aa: CASSLGTEAYNEQFF; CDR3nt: TGTGCCAGCAGCCTGGGGACAGAAGCCTACAATGAGCAGTTCTTC
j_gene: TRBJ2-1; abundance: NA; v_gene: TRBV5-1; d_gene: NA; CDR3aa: CASSATYGPRGNEQFF; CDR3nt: TGCGCCAGCAGCGCCACCTATGGGCCGCGTGGTAATGAGCAGTTCTTC
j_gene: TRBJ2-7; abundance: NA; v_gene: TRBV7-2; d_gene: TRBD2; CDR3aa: CASSSQLGTSYEQYF; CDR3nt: TGTGCCAGCAGCTCCCAACTGGGGACTAGCTACGAGCAGTACTTC
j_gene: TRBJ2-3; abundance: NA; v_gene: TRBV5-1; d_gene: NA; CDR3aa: CASSWGSGNTDTQYF; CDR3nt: TGCGCCAGCAGCTGGGGTAGCGGAAACACAGATACGCAGTATTTT
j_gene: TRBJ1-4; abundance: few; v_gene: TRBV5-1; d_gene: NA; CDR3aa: CASSFGPGAKEKLFF; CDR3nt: NA
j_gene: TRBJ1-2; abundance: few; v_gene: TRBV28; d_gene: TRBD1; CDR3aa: CASSPATGGGYTF; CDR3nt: TGTGCCAGCAGTCCCGCGACAGGGGGCGGCTACACCTTC
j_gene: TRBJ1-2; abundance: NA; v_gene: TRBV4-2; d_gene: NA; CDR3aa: CASSQYSSSTENYGYTF; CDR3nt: TGTGCCAGCAGCCAATATTCTAGCTCAACGGAGAACTATGGCTACACCTTC
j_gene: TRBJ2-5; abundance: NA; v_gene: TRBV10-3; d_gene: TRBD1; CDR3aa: CAIRDRYQETQYF; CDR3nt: TGTGCCATCAGGGACAGGTACCAAGAGACCCAGTACTTC
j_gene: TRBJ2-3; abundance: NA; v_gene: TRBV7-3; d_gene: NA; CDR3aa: CASSTGGDTQYF; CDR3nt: TGTGCCAGCAGCACCGGGGGTGATACGCAGTATTTT
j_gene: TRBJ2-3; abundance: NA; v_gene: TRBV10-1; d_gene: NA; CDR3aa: CASSVASTDTQYF; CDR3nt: TGCGCCAGCAGTGTGGCTAGCACAGATACGCAGTATTTT
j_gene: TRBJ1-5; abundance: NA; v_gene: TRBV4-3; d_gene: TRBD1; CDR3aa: CASSPTTGQNQPQHF; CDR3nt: TGCGCCAGCAGCCCTACGACAGGGCAAAATCAGCCCCAGCATTTT
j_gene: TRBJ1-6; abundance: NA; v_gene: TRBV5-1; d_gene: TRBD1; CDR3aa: CASSTGQGEAPLHF; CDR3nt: TGCGCCAGCAGCACGGGACAGGGGGAGGCACCCCTCCACTTT
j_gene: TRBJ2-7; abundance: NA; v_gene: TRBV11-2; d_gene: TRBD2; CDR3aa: CASSLVGLAGASPTYF; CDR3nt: TGTGCCAGCAGCTTAGTGGGACTAGCGGGGGCCTCCCCTACGTACTTC
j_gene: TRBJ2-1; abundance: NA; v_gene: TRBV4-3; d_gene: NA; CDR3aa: CASSQTIVSSYNEQFF; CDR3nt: TGCGCCAGCAGCCAAACTATTGTAAGCTCCTACAATGAGCAGTTCTTC
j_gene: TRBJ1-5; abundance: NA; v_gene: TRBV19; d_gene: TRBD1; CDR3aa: CASSIGTEDQPQHF; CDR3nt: TGTGCCAGTAGTATCGGGACAGAAGATCAGCCCCAGCATTTT
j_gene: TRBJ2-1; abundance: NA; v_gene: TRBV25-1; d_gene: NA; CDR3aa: CASTPRGPYNEQFF; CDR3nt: TGTGCCAGCACCCCGCGGGGGCCCTACAATGAGCAGTTCTTC
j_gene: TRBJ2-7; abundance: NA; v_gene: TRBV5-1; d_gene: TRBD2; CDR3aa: CASSPGFSGALTYEQYF; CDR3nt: TGCGCCAGCAGCCCCGGTTTTAGCGGGGCCCTAACCTACGAGCAGTACTTC
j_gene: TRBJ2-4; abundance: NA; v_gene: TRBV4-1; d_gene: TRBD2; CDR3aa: CASSATGLAGNNQNIQYF; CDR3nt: TGCGCCAGCAGCGCAACGGGACTAGCGGGGAACAACCAAAACATTCAGTACTTC
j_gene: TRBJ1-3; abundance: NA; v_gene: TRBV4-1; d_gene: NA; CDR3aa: CASSQDVSSGNTIYF; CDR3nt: TGCGCCAGCAGCCAAGATGTGAGCTCTGGAAACACCATATATTTT
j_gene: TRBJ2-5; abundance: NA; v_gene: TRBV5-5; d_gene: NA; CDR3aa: CASSLLRKQETQYF; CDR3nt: TGTGCCAGCAGCTTGTTGCGGAAGCAAGAGACCCAGTACTTC
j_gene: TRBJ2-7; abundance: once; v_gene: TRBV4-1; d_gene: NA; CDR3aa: CASSLKVFIESEQYF; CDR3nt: TGCGCCAGCAGCCTCAAAGTTTTCATAGAATCGGAGCAGTACTTC
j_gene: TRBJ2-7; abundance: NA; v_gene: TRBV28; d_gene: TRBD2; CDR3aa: CASSFLSAVGSGGGEQYF; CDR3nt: TGTGCCAGCAGTTTTCTCTCGGCAGTGGGTAGCGGGGGTGGGGAGCAGTACTTC
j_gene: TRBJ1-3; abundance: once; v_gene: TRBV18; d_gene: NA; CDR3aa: CASSPRQYSGNTIYF; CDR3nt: TGTGCCAGCTCACCAAGACAGTACTCTGGAAACACCATATATTTT
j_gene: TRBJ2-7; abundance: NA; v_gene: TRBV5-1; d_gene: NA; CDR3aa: CASRDTYEQYF; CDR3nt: TGCGCCAGCCGGGACACCTACGAGCAGTACTTC
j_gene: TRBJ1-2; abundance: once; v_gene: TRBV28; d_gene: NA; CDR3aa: CASSLGQSLRFHGYTF; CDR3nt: TGTGCCAGCAGTTTAGGACAGTCCCTACGTTTTCATGGCTACACCTTC
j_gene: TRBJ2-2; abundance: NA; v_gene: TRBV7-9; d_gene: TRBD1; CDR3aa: CSSSSPGQGNTGELFF; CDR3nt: TGTTCCAGCAGCTCGCCGGGACAGGGGAACACCGGGGAGCTGTTTTTT
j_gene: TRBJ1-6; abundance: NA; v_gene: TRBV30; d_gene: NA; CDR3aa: CAWSAPPGGYNSPLHF; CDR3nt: TGTGCCTGGAGTGCCCCCCCCGGAGGCTATAATTCACCCCTCCACTTT
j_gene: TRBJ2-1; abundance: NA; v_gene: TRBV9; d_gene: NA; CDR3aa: CASSVGPVFLDEQFF; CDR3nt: TGTGCCAGCAGCGTAGGCCCAGTTTTTCTGGATGAGCAGTTCTTC
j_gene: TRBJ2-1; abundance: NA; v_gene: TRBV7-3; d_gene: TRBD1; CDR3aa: CASSLTPGQGSNEQFF; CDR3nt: TGTGCCAGCAGCCTGACTCCGGGACAGGGGTCCAATGAGCAGTTCTTC
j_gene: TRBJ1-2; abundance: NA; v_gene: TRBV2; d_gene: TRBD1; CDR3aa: CASSEATGAYGYTF; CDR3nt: TGTGCCAGCAGTGAGGCGACAGGGGCCTATGGCTACACCTTC
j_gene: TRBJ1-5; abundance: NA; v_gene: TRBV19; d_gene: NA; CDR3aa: CASMQKGNQPQHF; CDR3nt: TGTGCCAGTATGCAGAAAGGCAATCAGCCCCAGCATTTT